The 10 T cell receptor beta chains in this list originate from one sample, sequenced in a study of blood T cell repertoires in COVID-19. The protocol was immunoSEQ multiplex PCR, while the TCRdb copy is restricted to in-frame clones and leaves out a portion. The sample lists some 110,000 clones; more than 80% were seen once. The material sequenced was peripheral blood. All receptors come from a woman aged 55-70 years with acute or convalescent COVID-19.

The rearrangement links TRBV30 to TRBJ2-3, with 15 bases matching TRBD2. The CDR3 covers 17 residues. With V trimmed by 5 bases and J by 1 base, 7 bases remained unmatched. The germline V gene has CDR1 GTSNPN and CDR2 SVGIG (reference sequence). CDR3 sequence (DNA): TGTGCCTGGGGACTAGCGGGAGGGGGGTTGGGCACAGATACGCAGTATTTT. Its protein is CAWGLAGGGLGTDTQYF.

The J gene is TRBJ1-1, the V gene TRBV5-1; 7 bases match TRBD1. The J segment lost 2 bases and the V segment lost 3 bases, leaving 4 bases of the junction unmatched. The CDR3 spans 14 residues. CDR1 SGHRS and CDR2 YFSETQ come from the germline V gene. CDR3 in amino acids: CASSSGQTNTEAFF. The CDR3, as DNA: TGCGCCAGCAGCTCGGGACAGACAAACACTGAAGCTTTCTTT.

The chain combines TRBV6-1 with TRBJ2-1, with a weak D call TRBD1 (7 bases). Trimming shortened V by 0 bases and J by 15 bases, and 12 bases separated the two germline ends. This CDR3 has 12 residues. Germline V lookup: CDR1 MNHNS, CDR2 SASEGT. CDR3 bases: TGTGCCAGCAGTGAAGCCCAGGGGGGCCGGTTCTTC. It encodes CASSEAQGGRFF.

To note about this clone: The sample has other DNA sequences that encode this CDR3 too. The V gene is TRBV7-8, the J gene TRBJ2-7; 12 nucleotides match TRBD2. This CDR3 spans 14 amino acids. The junction had 2 bases not matched to a gene; V was cut back by 4 bases and J by 4 bases. Germline V gene lookup returns CDR1 SGHVS and CDR2 FQNEAQ. CDR3 nucleotides: TGTGCCAGCAGCTGGACTAGCGGGACGTACGAGCAGTACTTC. Amino acids: CASSWTSGTYEQYF.

A few counts support this clone. This chain uses TRBV13 with TRBJ2-7; possible D gene TRBD2, 6 bases. The CDR3 is 15 residues long. The germline V and J ends were trimmed by 3 bases and 2 bases, with 14 bases remaining between them. Germline V gene lookup returns CDR1 PRHDT and CDR2 FYEKMQ (reference sequence). Here the CDR3 DNA reads TGTGCCAGCAGCTTTGGTGTAGCGGACGCCTACGAGCAGTACTTC. The encoded protein is CASSFGVADAYEQYF. The variable domain in full, with the rest retrieved from reference TRBV13 and TRBJ2-7, is AAGVIQSPRHLIKEKRETATLKCYPIPRHDTVYWYQQGPGQDPQFLISFYEKMQSDKGSIPDRFSAQQFSDYHSELNMSSLELGDSALYFCASSFGVADAYEQYFGPGTRLTVT.

The chain couples TRBV5-4 to TRBJ2-5; 9 bases map to TRBD2. With V trimmed by 4 bases and J by 5 bases, 6 bases remained unmatched. Per germline, CDR1 SGHNT and CDR2 YYREEE (reference sequence). The CDR3 has 14 amino acids. The CDR3 sequence is CASSASGGPETQYF. CDR3 DNA: TGTGCCAGCAGCGCGAGCGGGGGGCCTGAGACCCAGTACTTC.

The J gene is TRBJ2-2, the V gene TRBV7-9, with D possibly TRBD1 on 6 matching bases. The V and J ends lost 5 bases and 6 bases respectively, with 34 bases between them. The CDR3 length is 21 residues. Per the germline V gene, CDR1 is SEHNR and CDR2 is FQNEAQ (reference sequence). CDR3 sequence (DNA): TGTGCCAGCAGCATCGGGGCCACACTAATCGGGGCAGGGGATCCCCCCGGGGAGCTGTTTTTT. It encodes CASSIGATLIGAGDPPGELFF. Looking up the rest from reference TRBV7-9 and TRBJ2-2 gives the full variable domain: DTGVSQNPRHKITKRGQNVTFRCDPISEHNRLYWYRQTLGQGPEFLTYFQNEAQLEKSRLLSDRFSAERPKGSFSTLEIQRTEQGDSAMYLCASSIGATLIGAGDPPGELFFGEGSRLTVL.

The chain joins TRBV25-1 to TRBJ1-6; 10 bases match TRBD1. Germline-derived CDR1 and CDR2 are MGHDK and SYGVNS. J was trimmed by 10 bases and V by 2 bases; bases with no gene match: 11. The CDR3 loop spans 17 amino acids. The CDR3 bases are TGTGCCAGCAGTGAAGTCCGGGACAGGGGTTCGGAATCACCCCTCCACTTT. This gives the protein CASSEVRDRGSESPLHF.

V is TRBV5-1 and J is TRBJ2-3, with TRBD2 matching 8 bases. The CDR3 spans 17 residues. CDR1 is SGHRS and CDR2 is YFSETQ in the germline V gene. V lost 0 bases, J lost 3 bases, and 9 bases stayed unmatched. The CDR3 DNA follows: TGCGCCAGCAGCTTGGGGAGCCTAGCGGGCGCAACAGATACGCAGTATTTT. Amino acid sequence: CASSLGSLAGATDTQYF.

V usage is TRBV30 and J usage is TRBJ1-4; 8 bases are shared with TRBD1. In germline, CDR1 is GTSNPN, CDR2 SVGIG (reference sequence). The ends lost 4 bases at V and 7 bases at J; junction bases unmatched: 5. The CDR3 spans 13 residues. Here the CDR3 reads CAWNRDRSEKLFF. The CDR3 DNA sequence: TGTGCCTGGAATAGGGACAGGAGTGAAAAACTGTTTTTT.